Presented here are 12 T cell receptor beta chains from one specimen sequenced in a study of shared clonotypes between healthy human individuals. TCRdb keeps only in-frame clones here, not all; method: immunoSEQ multiplex PCR. This table has 1,500,000 or so clones, 95% to 97% appearing once. The sample comprised naive CD4+ T cells sorted from blood. Described subset: CD45RA+ positively selected. These receptors all stem from a man aged 25 to 40 in good health.

About this clone: Other nucleotide sequences from this sample produce the same CDR3. V is TRBV18 and J is TRBJ2-1, with 13 positions matching TRBD2. The V segment lost 3 bases and the J segment 8 bases; nucleotides outside the gene matches: 4. Germline V gene lookup returns CDR1 KGHSH and CDR2 LQKENI. This CDR3 comprises 15 residues. CDR3 amino acids: CASSPGLAGSYEQFF. The CDR3 nucleotides are TGTGCCAGCTCACCGGGACTAGCGGGATCATATGAGCAGTTCTTC.

The gene calls are TRBV10-1 and TRBJ2-3; possible D gene TRBD1, 5 bases. The CDR3 has 17 amino acids. In germline, CDR1 is WNHNN, CDR2 SYGVQD (reference sequence). V lost 2 bases, J lost 0 bases, and 15 bases lay in between. The CDR3 DNA reads as TGCGCCAGCAGTGAGATCAGGGCCACTCGTAGCACAGATACGCAGTATTTT. Protein sequence: CASSEIRATRSTDTQYF.

The rearrangement uses TRBV6-1 and TRBJ2-1; 8 bases match TRBD1. The CDR3 has 15 amino acids. Germline CDR1 and CDR2: MNHNS and SASEGT. V lost 4 bases and J lost 4; bases outside the gene matches: 6. The CDR3 bases are TGTGCCAGCAGTGGGCCGACAGGGGCATACAATGAGCAGTTCTTC. As protein: CASSGPTGAYNEQFF.

The CDR3 loop is CASSFGLQGTGELFF. The CDR3 DNA follows: TGCGCCAGCAGCTTTGGACTTCAAGGAACCGGGGAGCTGTTTTTT. The chain joins TRBV5-1 to TRBJ2-2; perhaps TRBD2 as D (5 bases). The CDR3 extends over 15 amino acids. V was clipped by 2 bases and J by 5 bases, with 13 bases between them. Germline V CDR1 and CDR2: SGHRS, YFSETQ.

As concerns this clone: The sample has other DNA sequences that encode this CDR3 too. V and J are TRBV7-3 and TRBJ2-3, with a weak D call TRBD2 (6 bases). Trimming removed 5 bases at V and 3 bases at J, with 9 bases between. Germline loops: CDR1 SGHTA, CDR2 FQGTGA. The CDR3 is 13 amino acids. CDR3 sequence reads: CASSLGLTDTQYF. The CDR3 nucleotides read TGTGCCAGCAGCCTGGGACTTACAGATACGCAGTATTTT.

V usage is TRBV6-5 and J usage is TRBJ2-5; 8 bases are shared with TRBD1. The CDR3 totals 14 residues. Germline assignment: CDR1 MNHEY and CDR2 SVGAGI. V was clipped by 5 bases and J by 2 bases; unmatched bases: 4. The CDR3 DNA reads TGTGCCAGCAGTATGGACAGGGTACAAGAGACCCAGTACTTC. Its protein is CASSMDRVQETQYF.

V usage is TRBV5-6 and J usage is TRBJ2-3; a weak D match, TRBD2 (5 bases). Germline V gene sequence: CDR1 SGHDT, CDR2 YYEEEE. Trimming pared 1 base from V and 2 bases from J, leaving 14 bases between. The CDR3 has 16 residues. CDR3 DNA: TGTGCCAGCAGCTTGCGAGGGATTAGCGCCACAGATACGCAGTATTTT. Protein: CASSLRGISATDTQYF.

This sequence joins TRBV30 and TRBJ2-7; 10 bases match TRBD1. V lost 2 bases to trimming and J lost 2 bases; unmatched junction nucleotides: 9. The CDR3 runs 16 residues. CDR1 is GTSNPN, CDR2 SVGIG, per germline (reference sequence). CDR3 sequence reads: CAWSTRVGTGAYEQYF. DNA of the CDR3: TGTGCCTGGAGTACCCGTGTCGGGACAGGGGCCTACGAGCAGTACTTC.

The chain links TRBV5-1 to TRBJ1-2; 7 nucleotides align to TRBD1. V lost 4 bases, J lost 5 bases, and 11 bases stayed unmatched. Germline CDR1 SGHRS, CDR2 YFSETQ. The length of the CDR3 is 15 residues. The CDR3 nucleotides read TGCGCCAGCAGCACGAACTCCGGGACAGCATATGGCTACACCTTC. This sequence encodes CASSTNSGTAYGYTF.

The V and J genes are TRBV5-8 and TRBJ2-3; TRBD2 is a possible D gene (6 bases). The CDR3 extends over 14 amino acids. Germline V gene lookup returns CDR1 SGHTS and CDR2 YDEGEE. V lost 3 bases to trimming and J lost 1 base, with 9 bases between them. The DNA for the CDR3 is TGTGCCAGCAGCTCGGGACTCCGCACAGATACGCAGTATTTT. This codes for CASSSGLRTDTQYF.

CDR3 in DNA: TGTGCAAGTCGCTGTGCTGGGACAGACAGGCAAGAGACCCAGTACTTC. As protein: CASRCAGTDRQETQYF. The chain combines TRBV12-2 with TRBJ2-5; the table's D call, TRBD1, has no DNA check behind it. TRBV12-2 is listed as a pseudogene. The CDR3 totals 16 residues.

V usage is TRBV7-2 and J usage is TRBJ2-7; maybe TRBD2 (6 bases). V gave up 3 bases and J gave up 4 bases, with 10 bases separating them. Germline lookup yields CDR1 SGHTA and CDR2 FQGNSA. CDR3 size: 13 residues. The CDR3 bases are TGTGCCAGCAGCTTTCCGGGACTTTACGAGCAGTACTTC. Amino acid sequence: CASSFPGLYEQYF.